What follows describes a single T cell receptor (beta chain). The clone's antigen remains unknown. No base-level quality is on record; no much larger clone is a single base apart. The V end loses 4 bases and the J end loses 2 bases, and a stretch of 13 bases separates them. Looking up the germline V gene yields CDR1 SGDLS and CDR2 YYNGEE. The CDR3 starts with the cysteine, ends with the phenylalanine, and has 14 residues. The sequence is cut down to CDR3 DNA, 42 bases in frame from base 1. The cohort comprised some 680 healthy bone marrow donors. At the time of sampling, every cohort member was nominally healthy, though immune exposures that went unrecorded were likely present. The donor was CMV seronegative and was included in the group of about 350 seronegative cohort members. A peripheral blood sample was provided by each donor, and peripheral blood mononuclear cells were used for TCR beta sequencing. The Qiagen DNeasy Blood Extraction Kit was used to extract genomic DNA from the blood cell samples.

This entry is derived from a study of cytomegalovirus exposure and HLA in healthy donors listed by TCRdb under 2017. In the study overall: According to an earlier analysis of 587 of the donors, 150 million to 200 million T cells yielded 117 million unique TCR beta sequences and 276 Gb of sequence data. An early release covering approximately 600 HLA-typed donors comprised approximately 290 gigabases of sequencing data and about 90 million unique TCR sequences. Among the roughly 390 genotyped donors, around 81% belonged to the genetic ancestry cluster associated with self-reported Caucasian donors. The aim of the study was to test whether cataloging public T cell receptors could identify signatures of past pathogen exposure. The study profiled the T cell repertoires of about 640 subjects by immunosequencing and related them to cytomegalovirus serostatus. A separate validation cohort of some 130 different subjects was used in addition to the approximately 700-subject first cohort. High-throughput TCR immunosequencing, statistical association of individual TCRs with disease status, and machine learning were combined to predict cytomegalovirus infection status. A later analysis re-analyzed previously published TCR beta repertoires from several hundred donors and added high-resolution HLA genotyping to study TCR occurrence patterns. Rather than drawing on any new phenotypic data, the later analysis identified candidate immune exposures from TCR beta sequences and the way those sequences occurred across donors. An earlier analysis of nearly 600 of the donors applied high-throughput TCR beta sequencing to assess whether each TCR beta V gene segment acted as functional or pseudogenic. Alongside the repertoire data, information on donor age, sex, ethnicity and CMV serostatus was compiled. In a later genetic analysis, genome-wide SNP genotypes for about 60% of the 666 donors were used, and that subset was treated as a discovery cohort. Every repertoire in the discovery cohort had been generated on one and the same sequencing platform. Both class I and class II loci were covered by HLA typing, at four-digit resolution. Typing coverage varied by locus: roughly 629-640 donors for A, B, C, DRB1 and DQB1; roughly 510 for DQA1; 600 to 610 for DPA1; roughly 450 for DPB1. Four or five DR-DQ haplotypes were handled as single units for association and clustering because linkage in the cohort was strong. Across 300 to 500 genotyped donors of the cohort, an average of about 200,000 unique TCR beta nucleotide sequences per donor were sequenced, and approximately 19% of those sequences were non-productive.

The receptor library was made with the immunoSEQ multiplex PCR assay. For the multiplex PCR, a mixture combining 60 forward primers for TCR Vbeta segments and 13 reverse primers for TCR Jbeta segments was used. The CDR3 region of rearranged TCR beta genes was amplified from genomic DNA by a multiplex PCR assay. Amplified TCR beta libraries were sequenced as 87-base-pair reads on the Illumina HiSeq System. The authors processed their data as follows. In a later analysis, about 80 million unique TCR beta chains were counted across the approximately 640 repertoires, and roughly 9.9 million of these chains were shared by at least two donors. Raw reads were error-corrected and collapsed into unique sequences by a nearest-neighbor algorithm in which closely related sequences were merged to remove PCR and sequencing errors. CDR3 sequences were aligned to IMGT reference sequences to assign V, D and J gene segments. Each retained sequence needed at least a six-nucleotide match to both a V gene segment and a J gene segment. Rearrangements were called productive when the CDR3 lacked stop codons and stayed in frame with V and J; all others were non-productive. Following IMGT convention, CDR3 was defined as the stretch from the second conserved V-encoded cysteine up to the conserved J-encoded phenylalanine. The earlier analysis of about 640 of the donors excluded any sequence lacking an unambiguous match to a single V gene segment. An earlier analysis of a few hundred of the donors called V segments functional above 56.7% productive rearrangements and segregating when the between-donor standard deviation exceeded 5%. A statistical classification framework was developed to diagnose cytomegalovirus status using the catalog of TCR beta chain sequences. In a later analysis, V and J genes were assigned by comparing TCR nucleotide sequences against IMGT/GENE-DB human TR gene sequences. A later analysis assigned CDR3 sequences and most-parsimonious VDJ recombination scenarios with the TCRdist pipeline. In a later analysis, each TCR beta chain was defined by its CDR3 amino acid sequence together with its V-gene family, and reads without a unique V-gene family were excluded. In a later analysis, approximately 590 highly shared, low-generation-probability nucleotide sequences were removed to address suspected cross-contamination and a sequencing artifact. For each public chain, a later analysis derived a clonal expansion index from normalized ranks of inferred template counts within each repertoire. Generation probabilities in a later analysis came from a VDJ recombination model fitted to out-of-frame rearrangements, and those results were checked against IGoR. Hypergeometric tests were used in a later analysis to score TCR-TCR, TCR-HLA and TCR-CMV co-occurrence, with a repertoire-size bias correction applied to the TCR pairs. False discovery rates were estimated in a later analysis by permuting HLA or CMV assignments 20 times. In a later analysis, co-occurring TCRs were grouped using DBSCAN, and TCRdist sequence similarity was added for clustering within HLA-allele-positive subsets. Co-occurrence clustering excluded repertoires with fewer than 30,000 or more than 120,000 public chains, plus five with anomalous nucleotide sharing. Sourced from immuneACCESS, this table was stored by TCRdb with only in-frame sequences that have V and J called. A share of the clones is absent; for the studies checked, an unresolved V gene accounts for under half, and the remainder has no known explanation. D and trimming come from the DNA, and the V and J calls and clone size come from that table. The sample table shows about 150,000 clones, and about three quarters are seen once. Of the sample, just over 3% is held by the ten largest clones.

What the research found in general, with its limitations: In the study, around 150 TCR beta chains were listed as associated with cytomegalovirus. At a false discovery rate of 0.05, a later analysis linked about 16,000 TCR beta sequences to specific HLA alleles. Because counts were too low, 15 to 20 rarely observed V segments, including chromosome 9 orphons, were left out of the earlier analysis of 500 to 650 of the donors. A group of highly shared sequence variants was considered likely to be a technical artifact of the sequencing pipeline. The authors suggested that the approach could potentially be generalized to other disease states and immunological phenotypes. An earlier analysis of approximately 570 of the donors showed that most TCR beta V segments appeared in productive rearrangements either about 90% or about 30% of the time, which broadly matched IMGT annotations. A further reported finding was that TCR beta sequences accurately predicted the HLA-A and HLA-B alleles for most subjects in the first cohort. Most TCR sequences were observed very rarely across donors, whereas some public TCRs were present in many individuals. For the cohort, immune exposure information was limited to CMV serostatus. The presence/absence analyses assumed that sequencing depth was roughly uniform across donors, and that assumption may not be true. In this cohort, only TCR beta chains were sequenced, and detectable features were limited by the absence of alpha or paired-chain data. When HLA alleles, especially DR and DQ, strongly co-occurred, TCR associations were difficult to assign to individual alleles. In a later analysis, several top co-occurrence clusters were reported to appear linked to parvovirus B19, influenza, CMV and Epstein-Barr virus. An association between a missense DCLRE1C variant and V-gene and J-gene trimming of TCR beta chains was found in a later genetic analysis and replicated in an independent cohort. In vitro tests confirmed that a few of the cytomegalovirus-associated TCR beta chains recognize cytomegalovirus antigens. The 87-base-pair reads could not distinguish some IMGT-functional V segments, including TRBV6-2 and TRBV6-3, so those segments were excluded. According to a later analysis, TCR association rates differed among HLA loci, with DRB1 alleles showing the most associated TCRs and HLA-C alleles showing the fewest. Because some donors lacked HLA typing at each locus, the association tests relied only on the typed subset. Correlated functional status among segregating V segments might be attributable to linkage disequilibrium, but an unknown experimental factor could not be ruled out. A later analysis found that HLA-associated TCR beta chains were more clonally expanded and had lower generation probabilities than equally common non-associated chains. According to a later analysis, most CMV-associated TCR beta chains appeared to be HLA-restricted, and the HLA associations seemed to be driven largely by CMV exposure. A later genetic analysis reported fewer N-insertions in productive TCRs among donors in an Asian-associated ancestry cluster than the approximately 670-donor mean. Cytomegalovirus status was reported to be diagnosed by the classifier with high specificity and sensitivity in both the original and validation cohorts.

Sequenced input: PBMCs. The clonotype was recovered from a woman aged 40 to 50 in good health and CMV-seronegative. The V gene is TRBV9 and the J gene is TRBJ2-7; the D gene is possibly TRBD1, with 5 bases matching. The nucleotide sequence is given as TGTGCCAGCAGCCCAGGGTGGAAGCCCTACGAGCAGTACTTC. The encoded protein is CASSPGWKPYEQYF.